This T cell receptor (beta chain) was recorded in a study of T cells in Graves' hyperthyroidism and ophthalmopathy. This clonotype has at least ten counts. RNA transcripts were the template for amplifying TCR beta CDR3 regions. When the TCR CDR3 underwent first-round RT-PCR, the HTBI primer set was used. From the multiplex PCR reads, TCRdb called clonotypes with MiXCR, one entry per CDR3 protein. The top ten hold 16% of the sample, which has 600,000 to 850,000 distinct CDR3 sequences, roughly a sixth seen once. The CDR3 is 14 residues long. CDR1 DFQATT and CDR2 SNEGSKA come from the germline V gene (reference sequence). V was pared by 3 bases and J by 7 bases, with 7 bases of the junction left unmatched.

Sequenced material: blood. The origin of this receptor is a woman aged 45-60 years with Graves' hyperthyroidism that later progressed to Graves' ophthalmopathy. The chain couples TRBV20-1 to TRBJ2-4, with 9 bases identical to TRBD1. The DNA of the CDR3 is TGCAGTGCTAGTCCGGGACAGGGCCCCAACATTCAGTACTTC. Translation gives CSASPGQGPNIQYF.